Listed below are T cell receptor beta chains from one sample, sequenced in a study of T cell repertoires in cytomegalovirus infection. These receptors are not linked to any known antigen. One entry per CDR3 protein results from TCRdb running MiXCR on the reads. The sample consists of 700,000 to 950,000 distinct CDR3 sequences, approximately 32% of them appearing once. The source was cultured CD8+ T cells from PBMCs, collected from culture after CMV antigen stimulation. The receptor source for this set is a human donor in good health (CMV status not recorded). Some clones in this sample may be carry-over from other donors' samples. Each CDR3 is given with its conserved first and last residue. D genes are given only for firm matches. Some rows have no size entry. The others give once, few or many, or a class for an expanded clone.

D | length | size | J | V | DNA | CDR3
TRBD2 | 18 | few | TRBJ2-2 | TRBV20-1 | TGCAGTGCCCGGGGTGGGGGGGGGGACTCGCCGAACACCGGGGAGCTGTTTTTT | CSARGGGGDSPNTGELFF
NA | 14 | NA | TRBJ1-5 | TRBV25-1 | TGTGCCAGCAGTGGCCCCCCAGATTATCAGCCCCAGCATTTT | CASSGPPDYQPQHF
NA | 14 | few | TRBJ2-3 | TRBV15 | TGTGCCACCAGCAACCTAGGGGGCACAGATACGCAGTATTTT | CATSNLGGTDTQYF
NA | 15 | NA | TRBJ2-1 | TRBV12-3/TRBV12-4 | TGTGCCAGCAGTACCTCATTACCCTCCTACAATGAGCAGTTCTTC | CASSTSLPSYNEQFF
NA | 13 | few | TRBJ1-2 | TRBV6-1 | TGTGCCAGCAGTGAACCGGGGATTTTAGGCTACACCTTC | CASSEPGILGYTF
TRBD2 | 14 | NA | TRBJ2-5 | TRBV29-1 | TGCAGCGTTGAAGAAGTCGGGGGGGAGGAGACCCAGTACTTC | CSVEEVGGEETQYF
TRBD2 | 15 | NA | TRBJ2-1 | TRBV6-6 | TGTGCCAGCAGTTACTCGACTAGCGTAAACAATGAGCAGTTCTTC | CASSYSTSVNNEQFF
NA | 15 | few | TRBJ2-5 | TRBV7-9 | TGTGCCAGCAGCTTACCAGGAACGTCCGAGGAGACCCAGTACTTC | CASSLPGTSEETQYF
NA | 15 | few | TRBJ2-2 | TRBV4-1 | TGCGCCAGCAGCCAAGAGGTCCGGGGGACCGGGGAGCTGTTTTTT | CASSQEVRGTGELFF
NA | 14 | NA | TRBJ1-1 | TRBV27 | TGTGCCAGCAGCACGACCCCTAGGACCACTGAAGCTTTCTTT | CASSTTPRTTEAFF
NA | 16 | NA | TRBJ1-2 | TRBV7-6 | TGTGCCAGCAGCTCCCCGGTAGGTCCAGAGAGCTATGGCTACACCTTC | CASSSPVGPESYGYTF
TRBD1 | 10 | few | TRBJ1-1 | TRBV12-3/TRBV12-4 | TGTGCCAGCAGGGGACAGGAAGCTTTCTTT | CASRGQEAFF